This section outlines one TCR beta chain sequence together with its context. V lost 4 bases, J lost 5 bases, and 18 bases lay in between. The CDR3 length is 15 residues. Germline V gene data show CDR1 as SGDLS and CDR2 as YYNGEE. This specimen comes from a study of CD8+ T cells in alopecia areata. The authors extracted RNA and reverse transcribed it into cDNA as the sequencing template. TCRdb's copy holds only in-frame clones and misses some; the assay was immunoSEQ multiplex PCR. Of under 300,000 clones in the sample, less than 80% were seen once. This chain joins TRBV9 and TRBJ2-5, with unresolved D. The source is a human donor with alopecia areata. Sequencing was performed on CD4+ T cells sorted from blood, taken at week 0. As DNA, the CDR3 is TGTGCCAGCAGCACCCAGGTGGGATCGAGGGAGACCCAGTACTTC. It specifies CASSTQVGSRETQYF.